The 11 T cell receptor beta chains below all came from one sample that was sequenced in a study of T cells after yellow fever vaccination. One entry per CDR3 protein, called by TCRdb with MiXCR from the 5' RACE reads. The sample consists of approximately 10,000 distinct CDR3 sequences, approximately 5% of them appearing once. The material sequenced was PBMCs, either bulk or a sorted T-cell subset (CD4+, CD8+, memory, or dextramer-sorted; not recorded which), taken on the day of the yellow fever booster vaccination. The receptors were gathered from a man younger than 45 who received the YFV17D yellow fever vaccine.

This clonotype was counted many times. CDR3 sequence reads: CASRMTGGGSPLHF. The DNA of the CDR3 is TGTGCCAGCCGAATGACAGGGGGAGGATCACCCCTCCACTTT. The J gene is TRBJ1-6, the V gene TRBV6-5; 9 bases line up with TRBD1. V lost 8 bases to trimming and J lost 10 bases; unmatched junction nucleotides: 9. CDR3 length: 14 amino acids. Per germline, CDR1 MNHEY and CDR2 SVGAGI.

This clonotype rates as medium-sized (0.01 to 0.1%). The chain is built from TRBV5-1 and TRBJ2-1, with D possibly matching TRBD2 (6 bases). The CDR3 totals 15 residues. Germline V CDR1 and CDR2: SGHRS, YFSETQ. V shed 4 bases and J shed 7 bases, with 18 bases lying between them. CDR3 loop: CASSRDGSTWNEQFF. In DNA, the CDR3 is TGCGCCAGCAGCCGGGACGGGAGTACATGGAATGAGCAGTTCTTC.

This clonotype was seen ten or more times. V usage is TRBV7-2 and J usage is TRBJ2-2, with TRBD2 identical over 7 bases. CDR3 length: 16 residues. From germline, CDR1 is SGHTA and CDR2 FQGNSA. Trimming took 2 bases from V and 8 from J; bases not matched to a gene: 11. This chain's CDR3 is CASSLSGTTLPGELFF. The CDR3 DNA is TGTGCCAGCAGCTTAAGCGGGACCACCCTTCCGGGGGAGCTGTTTTTT.

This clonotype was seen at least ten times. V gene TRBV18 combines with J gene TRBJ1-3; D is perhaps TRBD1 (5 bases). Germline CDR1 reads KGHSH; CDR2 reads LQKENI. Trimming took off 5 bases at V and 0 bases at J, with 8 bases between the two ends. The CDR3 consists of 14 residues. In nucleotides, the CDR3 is TGTGCCAGCTCAGAAGGGACCTCTGGAAACACCATATATTTT. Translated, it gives CASSEGTSGNTIYF.

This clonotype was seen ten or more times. The CDR3 loop reads CSARQGSSGNTIYF. CDR3 nucleotide sequence: TGCAGTGCTAGACAGGGGAGCTCTGGAAACACCATATATTTT. The J gene is TRBJ1-3, the V gene TRBV20-1; D possibly corresponds to TRBD1 (6 bases). The length of the CDR3 is 14 residues. The germline V gene has CDR1 DFQATT and CDR2 SNEGSKA (reference sequence). V was cut by 2 bases and J by 0 bases, with 8 bases left in between.

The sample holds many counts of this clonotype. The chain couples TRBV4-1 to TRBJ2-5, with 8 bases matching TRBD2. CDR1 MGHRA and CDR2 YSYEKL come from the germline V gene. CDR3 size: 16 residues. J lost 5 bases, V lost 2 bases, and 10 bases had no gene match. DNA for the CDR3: TGCGCCAGCAGCCAAAGTCGACCTAGCGGGTTTGAGACCCAGTACTTC. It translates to CASSQSRPSGFETQYF.

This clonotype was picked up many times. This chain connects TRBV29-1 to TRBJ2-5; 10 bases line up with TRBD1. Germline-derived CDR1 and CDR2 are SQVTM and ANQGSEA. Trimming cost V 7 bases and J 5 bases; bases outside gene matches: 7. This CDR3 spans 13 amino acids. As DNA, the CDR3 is TGCAGCGCCGACAGGGGGCGGAGGGAGACCCAGTACTTC. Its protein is CSADRGRRETQYF.

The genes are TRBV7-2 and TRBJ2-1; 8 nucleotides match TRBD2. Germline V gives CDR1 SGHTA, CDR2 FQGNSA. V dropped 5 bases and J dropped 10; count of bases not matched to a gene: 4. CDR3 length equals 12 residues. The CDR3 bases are TGTGCCAGCAGCACCCCGGGAGGGGAGCAGTTCTTC. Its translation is CASSTPGGEQFF.

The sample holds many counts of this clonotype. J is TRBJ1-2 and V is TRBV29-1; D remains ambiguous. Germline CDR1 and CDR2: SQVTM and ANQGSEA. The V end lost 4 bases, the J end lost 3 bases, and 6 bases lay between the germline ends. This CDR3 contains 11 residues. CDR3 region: CSVGGDYGYTF. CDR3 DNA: TGCAGCGTTGGTGGAGACTATGGCTACACCTTC.

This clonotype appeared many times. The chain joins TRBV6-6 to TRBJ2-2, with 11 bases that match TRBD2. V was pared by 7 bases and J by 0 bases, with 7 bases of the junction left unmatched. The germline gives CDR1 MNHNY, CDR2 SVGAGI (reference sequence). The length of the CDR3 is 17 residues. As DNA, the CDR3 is TGTGCCAGCACTACACTAGCGGGAGAGACGAACACCGGGGAGCTGTTTTTT. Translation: CASTTLAGETNTGELFF.

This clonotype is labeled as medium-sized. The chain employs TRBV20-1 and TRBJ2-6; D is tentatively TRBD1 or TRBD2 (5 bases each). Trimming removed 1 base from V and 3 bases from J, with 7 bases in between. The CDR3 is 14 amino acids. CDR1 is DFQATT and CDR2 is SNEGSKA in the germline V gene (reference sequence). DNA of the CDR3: TGCAGTGCTAGAGCGGGGCATGGGGCCAACGTCCTGACTTTC. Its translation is CSARAGHGANVLTF.